These 22 T cell receptor beta chains came from one sample sequenced in a study of T-cell memory formation after mild COVID-19. MiXCR was run by TCRdb on the 5' RACE reads, yielding one entry per CDR3 protein. The table has tens of thousands of distinct CDR3 sequences, approximately 15% seen once. The specimen was PBMCs or a T cell subset sorted from them (not recorded which). The receptors come from an adult woman who had mild COVID-19 (a few samples of this study predate the infection). Cell type and time point are not known.

The chain combines TRBV12-5 with TRBJ2-7; D gene ambiguous. CDR1 is LGHNT and CDR2 is FRNRAP in the germline V gene. The CDR3 covers 12 residues. V was shortened by 3 bases and J by 2 bases, with 5 bases between the two germline ends. The CDR3 region has the DNA TGTGCTAGTGGTTTTTACACCTACGAGCAGTACTTC. It is translated as CASGFYTYEQYF.

The chain has TRBV24-1 and TRBJ1-5; D gene ambiguous. Germline V CDR1 and CDR2: KGHDR, SFDVKD. Trimming shortened V by 2 bases and J by 6 bases, and 4 bases separated the two germline ends. This CDR3 has 12 amino acids. The CDR3 DNA follows: TGTGCCACCAGTGATTCGGGTCAGCCCCAGCATTTT. This gives the protein CATSDSGQPQHF.

This clonotype came up many times. This chain connects TRBV3-1 to TRBJ2-5, with 7 bases that match TRBD2. V shed 4 bases and J 5 bases; nucleotides not matched to a gene: 16. The CDR3 extends over 17 amino acids. Looked up from germline, CDR1 is LGHDT and CDR2 is YNNKEL (reference sequence). The CDR3 DNA follows: TGTGCCAGCAGCCCGGAGGTCGACCGGCCCGGGAGGGAGACCCAGTACTTC. It codes for CASSPEVDRPGRETQYF.

The chain is built from TRBV30 and TRBJ2-1, with 11 positions matching TRBD2. Germline V gene sequence: CDR1 GTSNPN, CDR2 SVGIG (reference sequence). The J segment lost 3 bases and the V segment lost 0 bases, leaving 10 bases of the junction unmatched. This CDR3 is 18 amino acids long. CDR3 in amino acids: CAWSVRRASGGHYNEQFF. For the CDR3, the DNA is TGTGCCTGGAGTGTACGTAGGGCTAGCGGGGGGCACTACAATGAGCAGTTCTTC.

The rearrangement uses TRBV4-1 and TRBJ2-7, with 11 bases that match TRBD1. The CDR3 spans 15 residues. CDR1 is MGHRA, CDR2 YSYEKL, per germline. Trimming removed 4 bases from V and 4 bases from J; junction bases left unmatched: 6. The CDR3 sequence is CASSPPGTGGYEQYF. CDR3 DNA: TGCGCCAGCAGCCCCCCGGGGACAGGGGGTTACGAGCAGTACTTC.

This clonotype was counted a few times. V usage is TRBV12-3 or TRBV12-4 and J usage is TRBJ2-1; 7 bases are a match to TRBD2. V was clipped by 8 bases and J by 3 bases; unmatched bases: 4. The CDR3 spans 13 residues. CDR3 sequence: CASSGGLYNEQFF. As DNA, the CDR3 is TGTGCCAGCTCGGGGGGTCTCTACAATGAGCAGTTCTTC.

This clonotype was counted a few times. The rearrangement links TRBV6-5 to TRBJ2-3; tentatively, D is TRBD1 (5 bases). V was clipped by 5 bases and J by 3 bases, with 12 bases between them. The CDR3 totals 14 residues. CDR1 is MNHEY, CDR2 SVGAGI, per germline. The CDR3 spells CASSPPHRTDTQYF. CDR3 nucleotide sequence: TGTGCCAGCAGTCCACCGCACAGGACAGATACGCAGTATTTT.

This chain's CDR3 is CASSFDSPVGSYNEQFF. CDR3 nucleotides: TGTGCCAGCAGCTTCGACTCCCCGGTCGGATCCTACAATGAGCAGTTCTTC. This rearrangement joins TRBV7-6 to TRBJ2-1; no clear D gene. Germline CDR1 SGHVS, CDR2 FNYEAQ. V lost 3 bases, J lost 1 base, and 16 bases lay in between. This CDR3 comprises 17 residues.

The chain links TRBV6-5 to TRBJ2-3, with 7 nucleotides matching TRBD1. V was pared by 5 bases and J by 4 bases, with 6 bases of the junction left unmatched. The CDR3 covers 14 residues. Germline-derived CDR1 and CDR2 are MNHEY and SVGAGI. CDR3 sequence (DNA): TGTGCCAGCAGTACCCGACAGGGTGCAGATACGCAGTATTTT. This sequence encodes CASSTRQGADTQYF.

The gene calls are TRBV9 and TRBJ2-7, with D perhaps TRBD2 (5 bases). This CDR3 is built from 15 residues. Trimming stripped 0 bases from V and 1 base from J, with 11 bases between. Germline-derived CDR1 and CDR2 are SGDLS and YYNGEE. The CDR3 region has the DNA TGTGCCAGCAGCGTAGGTTCAAGCGGTTCCTACGAGCAGTACTTC. It yields the protein CASSVGSSGSYEQYF.

This clonotype was found many times. This chain uses TRBV4-1 with TRBJ2-7; 12 positions match TRBD2. CDR1 MGHRA and CDR2 YSYEKL come from the germline V gene. The CDR3 loop spans 14 amino acids. The J segment lost 3 bases and the V segment lost 4 bases, leaving 1 base of the junction unmatched. The CDR3 spells CASSLGLAGYEQYF. In DNA form, the CDR3 reads TGCGCCAGCAGCCTGGGACTAGCGGGCTACGAGCAGTACTTC.

This chain uses TRBV12-3 or TRBV12-4 with TRBJ2-1; D gene ambiguous. The CDR3 spans 15 residues. The V and J ends lost 7 bases and 1 base respectively, with 14 bases between them. DNA for the CDR3: TGTGCCAGCACCTACTGGGCAGGTTCCTACAATGAGCAGTTCTTC. Its translation is CASTYWAGSYNEQFF.

This clonotype was seen a handful of times. CDR3 region: CASSVGNHEQYF. For the CDR3, the DNA is TGTGCCAGCAGCGTAGGCAATCACGAGCAGTACTTC. The chain combines TRBV9 with TRBJ2-7, with D unresolved. This CDR3 contains 12 residues. Between the trimmed V and J ends, which lost 0 bases and 5 bases, there was a span of 6 bases. Germline CDR1 is SGDLS and CDR2 is YYNGEE.

This clonotype has just a few counts. V usage is TRBV4-1 and J usage is TRBJ1-1; no reliable D call. V was shortened by 3 bases and J by 7 bases, with 12 bases between the two germline ends. The V gene's germline CDR1 is MGHRA and CDR2 YSYEKL. This CDR3 has 13 residues. The CDR3 protein is CASSHGPTDEAFF. CDR3 DNA: TGCGCCAGCAGCCATGGGCCTACTGATGAAGCTTTCTTT.

This chain links TRBV18 with TRBJ2-7; weak D call: TRBD1 (6 bases). Trimming stripped 5 bases from V and 0 bases from J, with 14 bases between. From germline, CDR1 is KGHSH and CDR2 LQKENI. The CDR3 is 15 residues long. The CDR3 is CASSADSSSSYEQYF. CDR3 nucleotides: TGTGCCAGCTCAGCGGACAGCTCCAGCTCCTACGAGCAGTACTTC.

The chain has TRBV5-1 and TRBJ2-7; no definite D call. V was pared by 0 bases and J by 5 bases, with 6 bases between. CDR3 size: 12 residues. CDR1 and CDR2 (germline): SGHRS, YFSETQ. CDR3 sequence reads: CASSLDSHEQYF. The CDR3, as DNA: TGCGCCAGCAGCTTGGATAGTCACGAGCAGTACTTC. Full variable domain (rest looked up from reference TRBV5-1 and TRBJ2-7): KAGVTQTPRYLIKTRGQQVTLSCSPISGHRSVSWYQQTPGQGLQFLFEYFSETQRNKGNFPGRFSGRQFSNSRSEMNVSTLELGDSALYLCASSLDSHEQYFGPGTRLTVT.

This clonotype was observed a handful of times. The chain combines TRBV7-9 with TRBJ2-1, with 10 bases aligning to TRBD2. The CDR3 extends over 17 amino acids. Germline V gene data show CDR1 as SEHNR and CDR2 as FQNEAQ (reference sequence). The trim removed 5 bases at V and 5 bases at J, leaving 12 bases unmatched. The CDR3 region is CASSPRWSGGVNNEQFF. The CDR3 DNA reads as TGTGCCAGCAGCCCTCGATGGAGCGGGGGGGTAAACAATGAGCAGTTCTTC.

This clonotype was observed many times. The chain links TRBV29-1 to TRBJ2-2; maybe TRBD1 (7 bases). The V gene's germline CDR1 is SQVTM and CDR2 ANQGSEA. Trimming cost V 7 bases and J 0 bases, with 9 bases left between them. The CDR3 extends over 13 amino acids. The CDR3 bases are TGCAGCGCCAGGGGGGCGAACACCGGGGAGCTGTTTTTT. This gives the protein CSARGANTGELFF.

This clonotype appeared many times. V is TRBV5-1 and J is TRBJ2-1, with a possible D match to TRBD2 (5 bases). The CDR3 runs to 15 residues. Germline lookup yields CDR1 SGHRS and CDR2 YFSETQ. The V end was cut by 0 bases, the J end by 0 bases, with 7 bases between. CDR3 amino acids: CASSLGESSYNEQFF. For the CDR3, the DNA is TGCGCCAGCAGCTTGGGGGAGAGCTCCTACAATGAGCAGTTCTTC.

This chain connects TRBV7-7 to TRBJ2-1, with D possibly TRBD2 on 6 matching bases. The V end lost 1 base, the J end lost 10 bases, and 11 bases lay between the germline ends. The CDR3 runs to 13 residues. Germline V gives CDR1 SSHAT, CDR2 FNYEAQ (reference sequence). CDR3 sequence (DNA): TGTGCCAGCAGCTTAGTGGCGGGGAGAGAGCAGTTCTTC. Protein sequence: CASSLVAGREQFF.

This clonotype was seen a few times. The CDR3 DNA follows: TGTGCCAGCAGCTTAAATCCAGATACGCAGTATTTT. It codes for CASSLNPDTQYF. The J gene is TRBJ2-3, the V gene TRBV7-6; D uncertain. Between the trimmed V and J ends, which lost 2 bases and 4 bases, there was a span of 4 bases. Germline V CDR1 and CDR2: SGHVS, FNYEAQ. CDR3 size: 12 residues.

This clonotype was counted a few times. V gene TRBV7-9 combines with J gene TRBJ2-1, with D possibly TRBD2 on 5 matching bases. Trimming took off 6 bases at V and 5 bases at J, with 11 bases between the two ends. This CDR3 is 13 amino acids long. Germline CDR1 SEHNR, CDR2 FQNEAQ (reference sequence). The CDR3 nucleotides are TGTGCCAGCAGGAGTGGGGAGCACAATGAGCAGTTCTTC. Translation: CASRSGEHNEQFF.